The 29 T cell receptor beta chains presented below share a single source sample, sequenced in a study of cytomegalovirus exposure and HLA in healthy donors. The table came from immunoSEQ multiplex PCR; TCRdb's copy has only in-frame clones and leaves some out. This sample carries approximately 270,000 clones, nearly 90% of them seen once, and the ten largest clones take approximately 0.34%. The sample taken for sequencing was PBMCs. These receptors originate from a young woman in good health and CMV-seronegative.

This clone was observed once. J is TRBJ2-1 and V is TRBV5-6; 8 positions match TRBD1. Germline trimming cut 3 bases from V and 12 bases from J; bases unmatched to any gene: 5. CDR3 length: 12 residues. The germline V gene encodes CDR1 SGHDT and CDR2 YYEEEE. Written as DNA, the CDR3 is TGTGCCAGCAGCTACGCAGGGGGCCGGCAGTTCTTC. It is translated as CASSYAGGRQFF.

The V call is TRBV6-6, the J call TRBJ2-3; maybe TRBD1 (5 bases). The germline gives CDR1 MNHNY, CDR2 SVGAGI (reference sequence). CDR3 length equals 16 residues. V lost 5 bases and J lost 0, with 15 bases in between. The CDR3 nucleotides are TGTGCCAGCAGTACATACAGGTCCACTAGCACAGATACGCAGTATTTT. This encodes CASSTYRSTSTDTQYF.

The rearrangement uses TRBV29-1 and TRBJ2-3; 11 bases map to TRBD2. The CDR3 is made up of 14 amino acids. Germline assignment: CDR1 SQVTM and CDR2 ANQGSEA. The V gene end was trimmed by 4 bases and the J gene end by 4 bases; junction bases not matched to a gene: 4. The CDR3: CSVAVTSGADTQYF. CDR3 in DNA: TGCAGCGTTGCAGTGACTAGCGGGGCAGATACGCAGTATTTT.

The V call is TRBV28, the J call TRBJ2-7, with 9 bases matching TRBD1. Trimming removed 6 bases from V and 6 bases from J; junction bases left unmatched: 9. CDR3 length equals 14 residues. The germline CDR1 and CDR2 sequences are MDHEN and SYDVKM. CDR3 loop: CASSQGDRDSEQYV. The CDR3 coding sequence is TGTGCCAGCAGCCAAGGGGACAGGGACTCCGAGCAGTACGTC.

The gene calls are TRBV5-4 and TRBJ1-4, with D possibly TRBD1 on 5 matching bases. The V gene's germline CDR1 is SGHNT and CDR2 YYREEE (reference sequence). The V gene lost 4 bases and the J gene lost 8 bases, with 9 bases spanning the gap. This CDR3 is 12 amino acids long. CDR3 protein: CASSTEGEKLFF. CDR3 sequence (DNA): TGTGCCAGCAGCACGGAGGGGGAAAAACTGTTTTTT. Drawing the rest from reference TRBV5-4 and TRBJ1-4, the complete variable domain is ETGVTQSPTHLIKTRGQQVTLRCSSQSGHNTVSWYQQALGQGPQFIFQYYREEENGRGNFPPRFSGLQFPNYSSELNVNALELDDSALYLCASSTEGEKLFFGSGTQLSVL.

This rearrangement joins TRBV19 to TRBJ1-1; 7 bases agree with TRBD1. Trimming took 7 bases from V and 3 from J; bases not matched to a gene: 5. The length of the CDR3 is 13 residues. Germline assignment: CDR1 LNHDA and CDR2 SQIVND (reference sequence). CDR3 nucleotide sequence: TGTGCCAGTATCCACAGGGGTTACACTGAAGCTTTCTTT. Protein sequence: CASIHRGYTEAFF. Variable domain in full (rest from reference TRBV19 and TRBJ1-1): DGGITQSPKYLFRKEGQNVTLSCEQNLNHDAMYWYRQDPGQGLRLIYYSQIVNDFQKGDIAEGYSVSREKKESFPLTVTSAQKNPTAFYLCASIHRGYTEAFFGQGTRLTVV.

The genes are TRBV7-3 and TRBJ2-3; no clear D. From germline, CDR1 is SGHTA and CDR2 FQGTGA. CDR3 size: 12 residues. V gave up 2 bases and J gave up 4 bases, with 4 bases separating them. The CDR3 protein is CASSLPADTQYF. CDR3 nucleotides: TGTGCCAGCAGCTTACCCGCAGATACGCAGTATTTT.

This clone was recorded only once. This chain links TRBV27 with TRBJ2-3, with TRBD2 matching over 11 bases. The germline gives CDR1 MNHEY, CDR2 SMNVEV (reference sequence). Trimming cost V 3 bases and J 1 base; bases outside gene matches: 9. This CDR3 comprises 18 residues. The CDR3: CASSFLASGGRGTDTQYF. The CDR3 coding sequence is TGTGCCAGCAGTTTTTTGGCTAGCGGGGGGCGGGGCACAGATACGCAGTATTTT.

For the CDR3, the DNA is TGTGCCAGCAGCATAGGACAGGGGGAGACCCAGTACTTC. Its protein product is CASSIGQGETQYF. The chain couples TRBV7-8 to TRBJ2-5, with 9 nucleotides matching TRBD1. The trim removed 5 bases at V and 5 bases at J, leaving 3 bases unmatched. CDR1 and CDR2 (germline): SGHVS, FQNEAQ. The CDR3 consists of 13 residues. Based on the CDR3 plus reference TRBV7-8 and TRBJ2-5, the full variable domain is GAGVSQSPRYKVAKRGQDVALRCDPISGHVSLFWYQQALGQGPEFLTYFQNEAQLDKSGLPSDRFFAERPEGSVSTLKIQRTQQEDSAVYLCASSIGQGETQYFGPGTRLLVL.

The V and J genes are TRBV4-1 and TRBJ2-5; 7 bases are a match to TRBD1. The J segment lost 1 base and the V segment lost 6 bases, leaving 5 bases of the junction unmatched. The germline CDR1 and CDR2 sequences are MGHRA and YSYEKL. This CDR3 contains 14 residues. The CDR3 sequence is CASRARDSQETQYF. CDR3 nucleotide sequence: TGCGCCAGCAGGGCTAGGGACAGCCAAGAGACCCAGTACTTC.

The chain joins TRBV5-6 to TRBJ1-2; 11 nucleotides align to TRBD1. The trim removed 4 bases at V and 9 bases at J, leaving 14 bases unmatched. The CDR3 covers 16 residues. Germline loops: CDR1 SGHDT, CDR2 YYEEEE. The CDR3 protein is CASSPDRGRGIYRYTF. The CDR3 region has the DNA TGTGCCAGCAGCCCGGACAGGGGGCGGGGGATTTATCGCTACACCTTC.

V and J are TRBV7-3 and TRBJ2-3, with a possible D match to TRBD1 (6 bases). Trimming left V 5 bases short and J 2 bases short, with 17 bases between. This CDR3 comprises 16 residues. Looked up from germline, CDR1 is SGHTA and CDR2 is FQGTGA. The CDR3 protein is CASSRGISGVTDTQYF. In nucleotides, the CDR3 is TGTGCCAGCAGCCGCGGAATATCAGGGGTCACAGATACGCAGTATTTT.

The rearrangement uses TRBV7-8 and TRBJ2-3, with 7 bases fitting TRBD2. Germline values: CDR1 SGHVS, CDR2 FQNEAQ. The ends lost 1 base at V and 4 bases at J; junction bases unmatched: 8. This CDR3 comprises 16 residues. The CDR3 nucleotides are TGTGCCAGCAGCTTAGGGGGGGGTGCCCTCCCAGATACGCAGTATTTT. Its translation: CASSLGGGALPDTQYF.

V usage is TRBV6-5 and J usage is TRBJ1-5, with D tentatively TRBD1 (5 bases). V was clipped by 0 bases and J by 7 bases, with 10 bases between them. This CDR3 contains 14 residues. Germline loops: CDR1 MNHEY, CDR2 SVGAGI. The CDR3 is CASSYSQGGQPQHF. CDR3 sequence (DNA): TGTGCCAGCAGTTACTCTCAGGGCGGCCAGCCCCAGCATTTT.

The CDR3 region has the DNA TGTGCCAGCAGCATTTTGTCTCCTGAAGCTTTCTTT. Translated: CASSILSPEAFF. V gene TRBV7-9 combines with J gene TRBJ1-1; D is unclear. Germline CDR1 and CDR2: SEHNR and FQNEAQ (reference sequence). Trimming removed 5 bases from V and 6 bases from J, with 10 bases in between. The CDR3 loop spans 12 amino acids.

This rearrangement joins TRBV7-8 to TRBJ1-4; no reliable D call. Trimming shortened V by 2 bases and J by 7 bases, and 5 bases separated the two germline ends. Germline V lookup: CDR1 SGHVS, CDR2 FQNEAQ. This CDR3 has 12 residues. The CDR3 sequence is CASSLSGEKLFF. In DNA form, the CDR3 reads TGTGCCAGCAGCTTATCGGGTGAAAAACTGTTTTTT.

The J gene is TRBJ2-3, the V gene TRBV10-3; 7 positions agree with TRBD1. Germline values: CDR1 ENHRY, CDR2 SYGVKD. This CDR3 contains 15 residues. With 4 bases clipped from V and 6 bases from J, the junction kept 10 bases outside the gene matches. The CDR3 here is CAISARDRDGDTQYF. The CDR3 DNA sequence: TGTGCCATCAGTGCGAGGGACAGAGACGGGGATACGCAGTATTTT.

This clone was counted a single time. This rearrangement joins TRBV14 to TRBJ1-1, with D perhaps TRBD1 (5 bases). In germline, CDR1 is SGHDN, CDR2 FVKESK. This CDR3 has 15 amino acids. Trimming removed 1 base at V and 4 bases at J, with 13 bases between. CDR3 protein: CASSQAAGRGTEAFF. DNA of the CDR3: TGTGCCAGCAGCCAAGCTGCGGGACGCGGCACTGAAGCTTTCTTT.

CDR3 in DNA: TGTGCCAGCAGTTACGGACAGACCTACGAGCAGTACTTC. It specifies CASSYGQTYEQYF. V usage is TRBV6-5 and J usage is TRBJ2-7; a possible D gene is TRBD1 (6 bases). The V gene's germline CDR1 is MNHEY and CDR2 SVGAGI. This CDR3 region has 13 residues. Trimming pared 2 bases from V and 2 bases from J, leaving 7 bases between.

The chain is built from TRBV4-1 and TRBJ2-7; possibly TRBD2 for D (6 bases). Germline values: CDR1 MGHRA, CDR2 YSYEKL. V lost 0 bases to trimming and J lost 2 bases, with 14 bases between them. This CDR3 is 16 amino acids long. CDR3 in DNA: TGCGCCAGCAGCCAAGAGGGGGGAAGGGGCCCCTACGAGCAGTACTTC. Translated, it gives CASSQEGGRGPYEQYF.

This clone was seen once. The chain links TRBV7-2 to TRBJ1-2; possible D gene TRBD1, 6 bases. CDR1 SGHTA and CDR2 FQGNSA come from the germline V gene. The ends were cut back, 8 bases at V and 2 bases at J, with 18 bases in the middle. The CDR3 length is 15 residues. The CDR3 region is CASENRETPNYGYTF. CDR3 DNA sequence: TGTGCCAGCGAGAACAGGGAAACACCAAACTATGGCTACACCTTC.

The rearrangement links TRBV2 to TRBJ1-3; possibly TRBD1 for D (6 bases). Germline V gives CDR1 SNHLY, CDR2 FYNNEI. This CDR3 contains 13 residues. Trimming took off 1 base at V and 7 bases at J, with 8 bases between the two ends. CDR3 sequence reads: CASSEGQGNTIYF. CDR3 in DNA: TGTGCCAGCAGTGAAGGGCAGGGGAACACCATATATTTT.

This clone was seen only once. The chain is built from TRBV23-1 and TRBJ1-1; tentatively, D is TRBD1 (5 bases). TRBV23-1 is given ORF status, its function remaining uncertain. V lost 0 bases and J lost 5, with 7 bases in between. The length of the CDR3 is 13 residues. In DNA, the CDR3 is TGCGCCAGCAGTCAATCAGGGGAAACTGAAGCTTTCTTT. Protein sequence: CASSQSGETEAFF.

V usage is TRBV6-1 and J usage is TRBJ2-1; TRBD2 agrees at 12 bases. J was trimmed by 8 bases and V by 4 bases; bases with no gene match: 6. Germline-derived CDR1 and CDR2 are MNHNS and SASEGT. The CDR3 consists of 15 residues. The CDR3: CASSVLAGGPHEQFF. CDR3 sequence (DNA): TGTGCCAGCAGTGTCCTAGCGGGGGGGCCGCATGAGCAGTTCTTC.

The rearrangement uses TRBV4-1 and TRBJ2-3; 8 bases map to TRBD2. The trim removed 0 bases at V and 0 bases at J, leaving 8 bases unmatched. CDR1 is MGHRA and CDR2 is YSYEKL in the germline V gene. The CDR3 loop spans 18 amino acids. The CDR3 here is CASSQEKIPSGSTDTQYF. For the CDR3, the DNA is TGCGCCAGCAGCCAAGAGAAAATCCCTAGCGGGAGCACAGATACGCAGTATTTT.

The chain recombines TRBV27 with TRBJ1-6; TRBD1 aligns across 8 bases. Germline CDR1 reads MNHEY; CDR2 reads SMNVEV (reference sequence). Unmatched junction bases numbered 10, after V lost 5 bases and J lost 13 bases. This CDR3 has 14 residues. The CDR3 sequence is CASSMTGAIVPLHF. The CDR3 DNA is TGTGCCAGCAGTATGACAGGGGCAATAGTTCCCCTCCACTTT.

The CDR3 is CASSTRPGQGETQYF. The CDR3 DNA is TGCGCCAGCAGCACCCGACCGGGACAGGGAGAGACCCAGTACTTC. The V call is TRBV5-1, the J call TRBJ2-5; 9 bases match TRBD1. CDR1 and CDR2 (germline): SGHRS, YFSETQ. The CDR3 extends over 15 amino acids. Trimming removed 4 bases from V and 4 bases from J; junction bases left unmatched: 8.

V and J are TRBV18 and TRBJ1-2; 11 positions agree with TRBD1. CDR1 is KGHSH and CDR2 is LQKENI in the germline V gene. The CDR3 length is 17 residues. J was trimmed by 4 bases and V by 0 bases; bases with no gene match: 7. This chain's CDR3 is CASSPPLRDRGFYGYTF. The CDR3 DNA is TGTGCCAGCTCACCACCTCTTCGGGACAGGGGGTTCTATGGCTACACCTTC.

This clone was recorded once. The chain carries TRBV5-1 and TRBJ1-5; D remains ambiguous. V was cut by 2 bases and J by 0 bases, with 9 bases left in between. This CDR3 has 15 residues. Germline V lookup: CDR1 SGHRS, CDR2 YFSETQ. The CDR3 sequence is CASSFLGDSNQPQHF. Here the CDR3 DNA reads TGCGCCAGCAGCTTCCTTGGAGATAGCAATCAGCCCCAGCATTTT.